This T cell receptor (beta chain) was found in a study of T cell responses to AZD1222 COVID-19 vaccine. V was trimmed by 6 bases and J by 7 bases, leaving 18 bases between them. The CDR3 is made up of 15 amino acids. Germline assignment: CDR1 MGHDK and CDR2 SYGVNS. Here immunoSEQ multiplex PCR was the method, and the copy in TCRdb shows in-frame clones only, minus some. The data hold 80,000 to 100,000 clones, with around 85% observed a single time. This specimen was peripheral blood, taken on day 0 of AZD1222 vaccination. This chain joins TRBV25-1 and TRBJ1-4; possible D gene TRBD1, 5 bases. This receptor was obtained from an adult in good health. CDR3 coding DNA: TGTGCCAGCAGCGAACCTGGGGCCGCAGGTGAAAAACTGTTTTTT. Protein: CASSEPGAAGEKLFF.